This T cell receptor (beta chain) emerged from a study of PD-1 blockade in classical Hodgkin lymphoma. CDR1 is ENHRY, CDR2 SYGVKD, per germline. The CDR3 runs 14 residues. V shed 4 bases and J 0 bases; nucleotides not matched to a gene: 3. The sample holds one count of this clone. Data came from immunoSEQ multiplex PCR; TCRdb stores just in-frame clones and leaves some out. Of about 41,000 clones listed, roughly two thirds are singletons. The time point is: cycle 4 day 1 (C4D1), after less than seven weeks of nivolumab. The patients all showed relapse after autologous stem cell transplantation, while their brentuximab vedotin exposure varied.

The sample consisted of peripheral blood mononuclear cells (PBMCs), taken before the fourth cycle of nivolumab. The TCR sequence derives from a human donor with classical Hodgkin lymphoma. The chain recombines TRBV10-3 with TRBJ2-7; 7 bases agree with TRBD1. Here the CDR3 reads CAISAGTASYEQYF. The DNA for the CDR3 is TGTGCCATCAGTGCGGGGACAGCCTCCTACGAGCAGTACTTC.